This TCR beta chain appears in the sequencing data of a study of blood T cell repertoires in COVID-19. Overall study context: Whether acute or convalescent, the COVID-19 samples came from the United States, Italy and Spain. T cells, B-cell-depleted T cells, or PBMCs supplied cDNA or gDNA.

Original processing methods: Reference gene primers were amplified, and this amplification served to estimate nucleated cell counts. Profiling relied on immunoSEQ multiplex PCR, and the TCRdb table lists in-frame clones only, not all of them. V and J calls and clone size come straight from that table; D and trimming were deduced from the DNA. The table lists some 530,000 clones, 80% to 90% of them singletons. This clone was counted only a few times. With 4 bases removed from V and 1 base from J, the gap between germline ends came to 6 bases. Germline V gene sequence: CDR1 KGHDR, CDR2 SFDVKD. The CDR3 has 14 amino acids.

This receptor was identified in a human donor in a cohort sampled during active COVID-19. Sequences were obtained from peripheral blood. This chain uses TRBV24-1 with TRBJ2-2; D possibly corresponds to TRBD2 (5 bases). This chain's CDR3 is CATSDGVNTGELFF. The CDR3 coding sequence is TGTGCCACCAGTGACGGGGTGAACACCGGGGAGCTGTTTTTT.